This TCR beta chain was observed in a study of patients and donors after allogeneic stem cell transplantation. Using its own MiXCR run on the RT-PCR reads, TCRdb lists one record per CDR3 protein. The sample carries tens of thousands of distinct CDR3 sequences, approximately 5.2% recorded once. This clonotype has a count of ten or more. The germline V gene has CDR1 SGHRS and CDR2 YFSETQ. The CDR3 sequence is 16 residues long. Trimming removed 4 bases from V and 7 bases from J; junction bases left unmatched: 13. This sequence joins TRBV5-1 and TRBJ1-5; 8 bases line up with TRBD1. This TCR came from a human donor who was either an allogeneic HSCT recipient or a stem cell or donor lymphocyte infusion donor (not recorded which). It is not recorded whose cells these are; they may come from a transplant donor. The sample was blood, either unsorted or a sorted T cell fraction (not recorded which). The CDR3 DNA follows: TGCGCCAGCAGCCCTTACGCAGGGGGCGCATCCCAGCCCCAGCATTTT. Its translation is CASSPYAGGASQPQHF.